The 15 T cell receptor beta chains below come from one sample, sequenced in a study of control samples from healthy donors and cancer patients. Sequencing used immunoSEQ multiplex PCR; TCRdb keeps in-frame clones, though not all of them. The data show around 80,000 clones, roughly 84% seen once. Sequencing was performed on blood. The receptors were sampled from a woman aged 45-65 years in good health.

This clone appeared a few times. V gene TRBV5-4 combines with J gene TRBJ2-4; 8 nucleotides match TRBD2. The V segment lost 1 base and the J segment 1 base; nucleotides outside the gene matches: 7. Germline lookup yields CDR1 SGHNT and CDR2 YYREEE (reference sequence). The CDR3 is 17 amino acids. The CDR3 loop reads CASSLYGRGEAKNIQYF. CDR3 nucleotides: TGTGCCAGCAGCTTGTATGGGCGGGGGGAGGCCAAAAACATTCAGTACTTC.

As to this clone: The same CDR3 can be traced to other DNA sequences in this sample. The chain employs TRBV11-2 and TRBJ1-4, with D unclear. The CDR3 is 13 amino acids. Germline V gives CDR1 SGHAT, CDR2 FQNNGV. Trimming removed 0 bases at V and 8 bases at J, with 7 bases between. The CDR3 nucleotides are TGTGCCAGCAGCTTAGATAATGGGGAAAAACTGTTTTTT. Amino acid sequence: CASSLDNGEKLFF.

The V gene is TRBV3-1 (or the pseudogene TRBV3-2), the J gene TRBJ1-2, with D unresolved. V lost 6 bases and J 4 bases, leaving 12 bases between the germline ends. The CDR3 sequence is 13 residues long. Germline CDR1 and CDR2: LGHDT and YNNKEL (reference sequence). CDR3 nucleotides: TGTGCCAGCAGTCGGGCAGTCGGCTATGGCTACACCTTC. Translated: CASSRAVGYGYTF.

The chain is built from TRBV29-1 and TRBJ2-1; 8 positions agree with TRBD1. Germline values: CDR1 SQVTM, CDR2 ANQGSEA. J gave up 13 bases and V 7 bases, and 12 bases lay outside the gene matches. CDR3 size: 12 residues. DNA of the CDR3: TGCAGCGCGTACAGGGGGTTAGGTGAACAGTTCTTC. Translating gives CSAYRGLGEQFF.

This clone was detected once. The rearrangement uses TRBV11-2 and TRBJ1-1, with unresolved D. The germline V and J ends were trimmed by 3 bases and 1 base, with 9 bases remaining between them. The V gene's germline CDR1 is SGHAT and CDR2 FQNNGV. The CDR3 is made up of 14 amino acids. The CDR3 sequence: CASSFNLGNTEAFF. The CDR3 bases are TGTGCCAGCAGCTTTAACCTAGGGAACACTGAAGCTTTCTTT.

In this sample, this clone turned up once. J is TRBJ1-2 and V is TRBV5-1, with TRBD1 as a possible D gene (5 bases). V was pared by 5 bases and J by 0 bases, with 11 bases between. The germline CDR1 and CDR2 sequences are SGHRS and YFSETQ. This CDR3 has 14 amino acids. The CDR3 reads CASRRDGANYGYTF. For the CDR3, the DNA is TGCGCCAGCAGACGGGACGGTGCTAACTATGGCTACACCTTC.

The chain recombines TRBV15 with TRBJ2-3; 7 bases fit TRBD1. Per germline, CDR1 LNHNV and CDR2 YYDKDF (reference sequence). With 4 bases clipped from V and 1 base from J, the junction kept 5 bases outside the gene matches. CDR3 length: 15 amino acids. CDR3 DNA: TGTGCCACCAGCATATGGACAGGAGGCACAGATACGCAGTATTTT. It specifies CATSIWTGGTDTQYF.

The rearrangement joins TRBV2 to TRBJ1-1; no definite D call. The V and J ends lost 3 bases and 1 base respectively, with 6 bases between them. This CDR3 is built from 13 residues. Germline CDR1 SNHLY, CDR2 FYNNEI. In DNA, the CDR3 is TGTGCCAGCAGTGATTCAGGGAACACTGAAGCTTTCTTT. Encoded protein: CASSDSGNTEAFF.

This clone came up once. The chain is built from TRBV6-5 and TRBJ2-7, with D perhaps TRBD2 (6 bases). The ends were cut back, 4 bases at V and 0 bases at J, with 13 bases in the middle. The CDR3 runs to 15 residues. Germline loops: CDR1 MNHEY, CDR2 SVGAGI. This CDR3 is CASSLSGLLSYEQYF. The CDR3 DNA reads TGTGCCAGCAGTTTGTCGGGACTTCTCTCCTACGAGCAGTACTTC.

This clone was counted only a few times. The chain joins TRBV5-1 to TRBJ1-4; 7 bases map to TRBD1. V gave up 0 bases and J gave up 8 bases; unmatched junction bases: 7. The germline gives CDR1 SGHRS, CDR2 YFSETQ. The CDR3 spans 15 residues. The CDR3 sequence is CASSLAGGQREKLFF. CDR3 nucleotide sequence: TGCGCCAGCAGCTTGGCAGGGGGGCAACGGGAAAAACTGTTTTTT.

The chain carries TRBV30 and TRBJ1-1; D uncertain. V was cut by 2 bases and J by 11 bases, with 15 bases left in between. Germline V gene data show CDR1 as GTSNPN and CDR2 as SVGIG (reference sequence). This CDR3 has 12 residues. CDR3 nucleotide sequence: TGTGCCTGGAGTCTGGACCTTCAGGAGGCTTTCTTT. Residues: CAWSLDLQEAFF. The full variable domain, rest sourced from reference TRBV30 and TRBJ1-1, is SQTIHQWPATLVQPVGSPLSLECTVEGTSNPNLYWYRQAAGRGLQLLFYSVGIGQISSEVPQNLSASRPQDRQFILSSKKLLLSDSGFYLCAWSLDLQEAFFGQGTRLTVV.

This clone has more than one count but fewer than ten. The same CDR3 is also encoded by other DNA sequences in this sample. This chain links TRBV19 with TRBJ2-3; perhaps TRBD2 as D (5 bases). Germline V gives CDR1 LNHDA, CDR2 SQIVND (reference sequence). The CDR3 spans 12 residues. The CDR3 spells CASSFGADTQYF. CDR3 bases: TGTGCAAGCTCGTTCGGGGCAGATACGCAGTATTTT. The full variable domain, in which reference TRBV19 and TRBJ2-3 provide the parts outside the CDR3, is DGGITQSPKYLFRKEGQNVTLSCEQNLNHDAMYWYRQDPGQGLRLIYYSQIVNDFQKGDIAEGYSVSREKKESFPLTVTSAQKNPTAFYLCASSFGADTQYFGPGTRLTVL.

The chain carries TRBV3-1 (or the pseudogene TRBV3-2) and TRBJ2-3, with unresolved D. V was clipped by 2 bases and J by 6 bases, with 6 bases between them. CDR1 LGHDT and CDR2 YNNKEL come from the germline V gene (reference sequence). The CDR3 is 12 amino acids. CDR3 residues: CASSQYGDTQYF. The CDR3 nucleotides are TGTGCCAGCAGCCAATATGGGGATACGCAGTATTTT.

As regards this clone: One end of the junction does not line up with germline, which may come from a read error. The rearrangement joins TRBV6-6 to TRBJ1-2; D uncertain. CDR1 and CDR2 from the germline V gene are MNHNY and SVGAGI (reference sequence). This CDR3 is built from 11 residues. The CDR3 region is CAASTTDHLSF. The CDR3 DNA follows: TGTGCCGCCTCCACTACGGACCACTTATCCTTC.

This clone has only one observation. The chain couples TRBV3-1 (or the pseudogene TRBV3-2) to TRBJ2-1; 7 bases match TRBD2. Unmatched junction bases numbered 7, after V lost 5 bases and J lost 0 bases. Germline V CDR1 and CDR2: LGHDT, YNNKEL (reference sequence). This CDR3 spans 16 amino acids. The CDR3 nucleotides read TGTGCCAGCAGCTGGGTAGCGGGCAGCTCCTACAATGAGCAGTTCTTC. Its translation: CASSWVAGSSYNEQFF.